There are a few counts of the clone carrying this T cell receptor beta chain. Primers included in the PCR were 60 Vbeta and 13 Jbeta primers. Original methodology: Among the unique TCR beta chains that a later analysis counted, roughly 80 million in all, 9.5 million to 12 million were shared. Method: immunoSEQ multiplex PCR; TCRdb's copy keeps in-frame clones and lacks some. The DNA was the basis for D and trimming; V, J and clone size are from that table. Of 200,000 or so clones detected, 65% to 85% appear once; the ten largest clones hold approximately 0.098%. This sample was taken from a study of cytomegalovirus exposure and HLA in healthy donors. The CDR3 contains 16 residues. V was shortened by 5 bases and J by 2 bases, with 15 bases between the two germline ends. Germline V gives CDR1 SGHTA, CDR2 FQGTGA.

This rearrangement joins TRBV7-3 to TRBJ2-2; D is possibly TRBD1 (5 bases). This clonotype was obtained from a boy aged 2 to 9 in good health and CMV-seronegative. Sequencing was carried out using PBMCs. The CDR3 region is CASSPRGGVNTGELFF. The DNA of the CDR3 is TGTGCCAGCAGCCCAAGGGGCGGAGTAAACACCGGGGAGCTGTTTTTT. The full variable domain, with the rest looked up from reference TRBV7-3 and TRBJ2-2, is GAGVSQTPSNKVTEKGKYVELRCDPISGHTALYWYRQSLGQGPEFLIYFQGTGAADDSGLPNDRFFAVRPEGSVSTLKIQRTERGDSAVYLCASSPRGGVNTGELFFGEGSRLTVL.